The 26 T cell receptor beta chains presented below share a single source sample, sequenced in a study of T cell changes during pregnancy in multiple sclerosis. Using immunoSEQ multiplex PCR, the repertoire was profiled, and TCRdb retains in-frame clones only, with some absent. The sample holds 60,000 or so clones, 90% seen once. The sample was peripheral blood, taken in the second trimester of pregnancy. All receptors derive from a female donor in good health, enrolled as a control in a pregnancy study.

The chain links TRBV7-8 to TRBJ2-3, with 7 positions matching TRBD2. After removal of 5 bases from V and 2 bases from J, the junction contained 10 bases not matched to a gene. The CDR3 sequence is 16 residues long. From germline, CDR1 is SGHVS and CDR2 FQNEAQ. CDR3 DNA: TGTGCCAGCAGCCCGCGGACTAGGATAGACACAGATACGCAGTATTTT. Its protein product is CASSPRTRIDTDTQYF.

The chain employs TRBV19 and TRBJ1-1; TRBD1 might be the D (5 bases). There are 15 residues in the CDR3. From germline, CDR1 is LNHDA and CDR2 SQIVND (reference sequence). V lost 6 bases, J lost 0 bases, and 14 bases lay in between. CDR3 amino acids: CASRLRGVLNTEAFF. The CDR3 DNA reads TGTGCCAGTAGGCTGCGGGGGGTGTTGAACACTGAAGCTTTCTTT.

This clone was detected only once. The chain links TRBV14 to TRBJ1-6; 8 positions agree with TRBD1. Germline V CDR1 and CDR2: SGHDN, FVKESK. Unmatched junction bases numbered 6, after V lost 1 base and J lost 7 bases. CDR3 size: 16 residues. Written as DNA, the CDR3 is TGTGCCAGCAGCCAAGCCGGCAGGGGGCAAAATTCACCCCTCCACTTT. The encoded protein is CASSQAGRGQNSPLHF.

A single count supports this clone. The CDR3 sequence is CAISEGGSTDTQYF. The CDR3 DNA reads as TGTGCCATCAGTGAGGGCGGGAGCACAGATACGCAGTATTTT. The rearrangement links TRBV10-3 to TRBJ2-3, with D possibly being TRBD2 (5 bases). Germline V CDR1 and CDR2: ENHRY, SYGVKD. The CDR3 loop spans 14 amino acids. V lost 2 bases to trimming and J lost 0 bases, with 6 bases between them.

The chain links TRBV4-1 to TRBJ1-2; maybe TRBD1 (5 bases). The germline V gene encodes CDR1 MGHRA and CDR2 YSYEKL. V was clipped by 4 bases and J by 6 bases, with 15 bases between them. The CDR3 runs to 14 residues. CDR3 protein: CASSPRDFSDGYTF. The CDR3 DNA is TGCGCCAGCAGCCCCAGGGATTTCTCGGATGGCTACACCTTC.

V gene TRBV5-4 combines with J gene TRBJ2-7; 9 positions agree with TRBD1. J lost 6 bases, V lost 4 bases, and 5 bases had no gene match. The CDR3 totals 13 residues. The germline V gene has CDR1 SGHNT and CDR2 YYREEE (reference sequence). The CDR3 nucleotides are TGTGCCAGCAGCCGGGACAGGGCTAGCGAGCAGTACTTC. It translates to CASSRDRASEQYF.

The chain is built from TRBV11-2 and TRBJ2-3, with D perhaps matching TRBD2 (5 bases). Looked up from germline, CDR1 is SGHAT and CDR2 is FQNNGV. Trimming stripped 2 bases from V and 0 bases from J, with 15 bases between. There are 17 residues in the CDR3. The DNA for the CDR3 is TGTGCCAGCAGCTTAATCGGGGTCGGATTAAGCACAGATACGCAGTATTTT. This translates into CASSLIGVGLSTDTQYF.

V usage is TRBV2 and J usage is TRBJ1-3; D call uncertain. Trimming cost V 5 bases and J 0 bases, with 5 bases left between them. Looked up from germline, CDR1 is SNHLY and CDR2 is FYNNEI. CDR3 length: 13 residues. CDR3 nucleotides: TGTGCCAGCAGTTCCTTCTCTGGAAACACCATATATTTT. This encodes CASSSFSGNTIYF.

The chain carries TRBV10-1 and TRBJ1-5; D is perhaps TRBD1 (6 bases). The length of the CDR3 is 15 residues. V lost 2 bases and J 4 bases, leaving 12 bases between the germline ends. CDR1 and CDR2 from the germline V gene are WNHNN and SYGVQD (reference sequence). In nucleotides, the CDR3 is TGCGCCAGCAGTGAGGGGGGGGACAAGAATCAGCCCCAGCATTTT. Protein: CASSEGGDKNQPQHF.

The chain is built from TRBV10-3 and TRBJ1-2, with 7 bases lining up with TRBD1. Unmatched junction bases numbered 6, after V lost 5 bases and J lost 0 bases. Germline values: CDR1 ENHRY, CDR2 SYGVKD. This CDR3 has 15 residues. CDR3 bases: TGTGCCATCAGTAGTGACAGGGCTACTAACTATGGCTACACCTTC. Amino acids: CAISSDRATNYGYTF.

The rearrangement uses TRBV7-2 and TRBJ2-3; no reliable D call. Between the trimmed V and J ends, which lost 2 bases and 4 bases, there was a span of 7 bases. The CDR3 length is 13 residues. Germline V lookup: CDR1 SGHTA, CDR2 FQGNSA. DNA of the CDR3: TGTGCCAGCAGCTTAATGCTATCAGATACGCAGTATTTT. This gives the protein CASSLMLSDTQYF.

J is TRBJ2-7 and V is TRBV9; the D gene is possibly TRBD1 (6 bases). The CDR3 totals 14 residues. Germline CDR1 SGDLS, CDR2 YYNGEE. V dropped 4 bases and J dropped 4 bases, with 15 bases sitting between them. The CDR3 here is CASSSQGIPYEQYF. CDR3 nucleotide sequence: TGTGCCAGCAGCTCTCAGGGGATCCCTTACGAGCAGTACTTC.

The chain uses TRBV18 and TRBJ1-2; no definite D call. In germline, CDR1 is KGHSH, CDR2 LQKENI. The CDR3 loop spans 14 amino acids. The V gene lost 2 bases and the J gene lost 4 bases, with 11 bases spanning the gap. The CDR3 nucleotides are TGTGCCAGCTCACCAGATGCAGGCGCCTATGGCTACACCTTC. Translation: CASSPDAGAYGYTF.

V usage is TRBV28 and J usage is TRBJ2-1; a weak D match, TRBD2 (6 bases). The CDR3 covers 18 residues. The V gene lost 2 bases and the J gene lost 0 bases, with 17 bases spanning the gap. The germline CDR1 and CDR2 sequences are MDHEN and SYDVKM. The CDR3 DNA reads TGTGCCAGCAGTTTAACTCAGGGCCTAGCGAGCTCCTACAATGAGCAGTTCTTC. Residues: CASSLTQGLASSYNEQFF.

V and J are TRBV6-5 and TRBJ1-5; D unclear. This CDR3 contains 13 residues. The germline V and J ends were trimmed by 8 bases and 0 bases, with 8 bases remaining between them. Germline V CDR1 and CDR2: MNHEY, SVGAGI. The CDR3 coding sequence is TGTGCCAGCCGGGTCTATAGCAATCAGCCCCAGCATTTT. This codes for CASRVYSNQPQHF.

The chain couples TRBV7-9 to TRBJ2-7; 7 bases align to TRBD1. The CDR3 covers 13 residues. V shed 8 bases, J shed 4 bases, and the junction held 8 bases outside the gene matches. In germline, CDR1 is SEHNR, CDR2 FQNEAQ (reference sequence). CDR3 nucleotides: TGTGCCAGCGTCGGAGACAGGGCGTACGAGCAGTACTTC. Translation gives CASVGDRAYEQYF.

This clone came up once. The chain carries TRBV30 and TRBJ2-7; 7 bases map to TRBD1. CDR1 and CDR2 from the germline V gene are GTSNPN and SVGIG (reference sequence). The CDR3 loop spans 14 amino acids. The V segment lost 3 bases and the J segment 0 bases; nucleotides outside the gene matches: 5. The CDR3 reads CAWSGTVASYEQYF. CDR3 sequence (DNA): TGTGCCTGGAGCGGGACAGTCGCCTCCTACGAGCAGTACTTC.

This clone showed up just once. The chain carries TRBV27 and TRBJ2-7; a weak D match, TRBD2 (5 bases). Trimming cost V 2 bases and J 6 bases, with 14 bases left between them. The CDR3 contains 14 residues. Germline V gives CDR1 MNHEY, CDR2 SMNVEV (reference sequence). CDR3 amino acids: CASSLDEEASEQYF. Here the CDR3 DNA reads TGTGCCAGCAGTTTAGACGAGGAGGCCAGCGAGCAGTACTTC.

The rearrangement joins TRBV7-2 to TRBJ2-2, with 9 bases that match TRBD2. V shed 3 bases and J 1 base; nucleotides not matched to a gene: 3. The CDR3 has 16 residues. Per germline, CDR1 SGHTA and CDR2 FQGNSA. CDR3 in amino acids: CASSFSGGLNTGELFF. The CDR3 nucleotides are TGTGCCAGCAGCTTTAGCGGGGGCCTGAACACCGGGGAGCTGTTTTTT.

This chain connects TRBV6-5 to TRBJ2-7; 7 nucleotides match TRBD2. Germline V lookup: CDR1 MNHEY, CDR2 SVGAGI. The CDR3 totals 16 residues. J was trimmed by 2 bases and V by 0 bases; bases with no gene match: 7. The CDR3 DNA sequence: TGTGCCAGCAGTTACTCGGGCAGCGGGGTCCCCTACGAGCAGTACTTC. This gives the protein CASSYSGSGVPYEQYF.

The chain has TRBV15 and TRBJ1-1, with D possibly being TRBD1 (6 bases). Germline CDR1 and CDR2: LNHNV and YYDKDF (reference sequence). This CDR3 spans 15 amino acids. The ends were cut back, 7 bases at V and 3 bases at J, with 18 bases in the middle. The CDR3 bases are TGTGCCACCACCCCAACAGGGTTGCTGGACACTGAAGCTTTCTTT. Amino acid sequence: CATTPTGLLDTEAFF.

The count of this clone is one. The genes are TRBV28 and TRBJ2-7, with 8 positions matching TRBD2. The germline V gene has CDR1 MDHEN and CDR2 SYDVKM. The CDR3 runs 15 residues. The junction had 5 bases not matched to a gene; V was cut back by 4 bases and J by 0 bases. In nucleotides, the CDR3 is TGTGCCAGCAGTTCACTAGCGGTTAGCTCCTACGAGCAGTACTTC. Translating it yields CASSSLAVSSYEQYF.

The V call is TRBV7-2, the J call TRBJ2-7; D not resolved. V shed 5 bases and J shed 3 bases, with 11 bases lying between them. The CDR3 consists of 13 residues. Germline V gene sequence: CDR1 SGHTA, CDR2 FQGNSA. As DNA, the CDR3 is TGTGCCAGCAGCGGATTTGGCGGCTACGAGCAGTACTTC. Its protein product is CASSGFGGYEQYF.

V is TRBV28 and J is TRBJ2-1, with D perhaps matching TRBD1 (5 bases). The CDR3 is made up of 14 amino acids. Germline CDR1 MDHEN, CDR2 SYDVKM. Deletions cut 3 bases from V and 9 bases from J, with 15 bases between. The CDR3 region has the DNA TGTGCCAGCAGTTTGGGGTGGGGCGGTAGTGAGCAGTTCTTC. This gives the protein CASSLGWGGSEQFF.

The CDR3 bases are TGCACCAGCAGCCAAGATGGTTGGGGAGGCGGGTGTTACAATGAGCAGTTCTTC. Residues: CTSSQDGWGGGCYNEQFF. The V and J genes are TRBV1 and TRBJ2-1; the table's D call, TRBD2, has no DNA check behind it. TRBV1 is a pseudogene. This CDR3 is 18 amino acids long.

This sequence joins TRBV4-1 and TRBJ2-1; D possibly corresponds to TRBD1 (6 bases). V was clipped by 2 bases and J by 8 bases, with 13 bases between them. Germline values: CDR1 MGHRA, CDR2 YSYEKL. This CDR3 is built from 14 residues. The CDR3 DNA is TGCGCCAGCAGCCAACCGACAGGTATTGATGAGCAGTTCTTC. Its protein product is CASSQPTGIDEQFF.